The 18 T cell receptor beta chains below come from one sample, sequenced in a study of cytomegalovirus exposure and HLA in healthy donors. The PCR ran on 60 Vbeta and 13 Jbeta primers. Assay used: immunoSEQ multiplex PCR; TCRdb lists only in-frame clones, some missing. The sample contains 150,000 to 200,000 clones, 80% to 85% of which appear only once. Material for sequencing was PBMCs. The receptors stem from a male donor in good health and CMV-seronegative.

A few counts support this clone. The rearrangement links TRBV30 to TRBJ1-6; D perhaps matches TRBD1 (6 bases). The CDR3 sequence is 14 residues long. Per the germline V gene, CDR1 is GTSNPN and CDR2 is SVGIG (reference sequence). The V and J ends lost 3 bases and 8 bases respectively, with 14 bases between them. CDR3 DNA: TGTGCCTGGAGCCGGGACAACAGTGATTCACCCCTCCACTTT. Encoded protein: CAWSRDNSDSPLHF.

The V gene is TRBV5-1, the J gene TRBJ2-2; TRBD2 agrees at 7 bases. The CDR3 is 17 residues long. CDR1 SGHRS and CDR2 YFSETQ come from the germline V gene. With V trimmed by 5 bases and J by 0 bases, 10 bases remained unmatched. The CDR3 DNA follows: TGCGCCAGCAGGAAAAGCCGGGACTATACGAACACCGGGGAGCTGTTTTTT. It is translated as CASRKSRDYTNTGELFF.

This sequence joins TRBV11-3 and TRBJ1-2, with TRBD1 identical over 7 bases. Germline V gene lookup returns CDR1 SGHNT and CDR2 YENEEA. This CDR3 is 14 amino acids long. Losses at the gene ends were 5 bases for V and 6 bases for J; bases not matched to a gene: 9. CDR3 amino acids: CASSQGQVADGYTF. CDR3 nucleotides: TGTGCCAGCAGCCAAGGACAGGTTGCGGATGGCTACACCTTC. The variable domain in full, completed from reference TRBV11-3 and TRBJ1-2, reads EAGVVQSPRYKIIEKKQPVAFWCNPISGHNTLYWYLQNLGQGPELLIRYENEEAVDDSQLPKDRFSAERLKGVDSTLKIQPAELGDSAVYLCASSQGQVADGYTFGSGTRLTVV.

In this sample, this clone turned up a few times. The rearrangement uses TRBV7-8 and TRBJ1-5; no clear D gene. V lost 0 bases and J lost 7, with 4 bases in between. The CDR3 covers 12 residues. CDR1 is SGHVS, CDR2 FQNEAQ, per germline. CDR3 protein: CASSLARQPQHF. CDR3 DNA: TGTGCCAGCAGCTTAGCGAGGCAGCCCCAGCATTTT.

This clone was observed a few times. The rearrangement uses TRBV29-1 and TRBJ1-1; 10 nucleotides align to TRBD1. V gave up 4 bases and J gave up 2 bases; unmatched junction bases: 7. Germline-derived CDR1 and CDR2 are SQVTM and ANQGSEA. This CDR3 is built from 15 residues. The CDR3 DNA sequence: TGCAGCGTTGCCCGGACAGGGGGGGGTAACACTGAAGCTTTCTTT. Translated, it gives CSVARTGGGNTEAFF.

V usage is TRBV30 and J usage is TRBJ2-5, with D tentatively TRBD1 (6 bases). Trimming took off 3 bases at V and 2 bases at J, with 10 bases between the two ends. The CDR3 runs to 13 residues. Germline CDR1 GTSNPN, CDR2 SVGIG (reference sequence). This CDR3 is CAWSGQSQETQYF. The CDR3 DNA is TGTGCCTGGAGCGGACAGTCTCAAGAGACCCAGTACTTC.

The rearrangement joins TRBV2 to TRBJ2-2; possibly TRBD1 for D (6 bases). Per the germline V gene, CDR1 is SNHLY and CDR2 is FYNNEI. CDR3 length: 15 residues. V was pared by 5 bases and J by 0 bases, with 10 bases between. CDR3 residues: CASSSQGTNTGELFF. The CDR3, as DNA: TGTGCCAGCAGTTCACAGGGAACGAACACCGGGGAGCTGTTTTTT. Full variable domain (missing parts from reference TRBV2 and TRBJ2-2): EPEVTQTPSHQVTQMGQEVILRCVPISNHLYFYWYRQILGQKVEFLVSFYNNEISEKSEIFDDQFSVERPDGSNFTLKIRSTKLEDSAMYFCASSSQGTNTGELFFGEGSRLTVL.

The chain is built from TRBV11-1 and TRBJ1-1, with 10 bases matching TRBD1. This CDR3 has 14 residues. With V trimmed by 4 bases and J by 6 bases, 5 bases remained unmatched. Germline V gene data show CDR1 as SGHAT and CDR2 as FQDESV (reference sequence). CDR3 in DNA: TGTGCCAGCAGCTCTGACAGGGGGCGGGCTGAAGCTTTCTTT. Translating gives CASSSDRGRAEAFF.

The chain is built from TRBV6-5 and TRBJ2-3; 8 nucleotides agree with TRBD1. J gave up 6 bases and V 6 bases, and 5 bases lay outside the gene matches. Looked up from germline, CDR1 is MNHEY and CDR2 is SVGAGI. This CDR3 has 13 residues. CDR3 coding DNA: TGTGCCAGCAGACGACAGGGGAGGGATACGCAGTATTTT. Its protein is CASRRQGRDTQYF.

This clone was found a few times. This rearrangement joins TRBV6-1 to TRBJ1-5; tentatively, D is TRBD1 (6 bases). The CDR3 has 15 amino acids. Germline CDR1 and CDR2: MNHNS and SASEGT. V lost 5 bases to trimming and J lost 5 bases, with 16 bases between them. In nucleotides, the CDR3 is TGTGCCAGCAGTAGGACTCGGACAGCTTATCAGCCCCAGCATTTT. Its protein product is CASSRTRTAYQPQHF.

The chain links TRBV4-3 to TRBJ1-2, with D unresolved. The germline V gene has CDR1 LGHNA and CDR2 YSLEER. Trimming removed 0 bases at V and 8 bases at J, with 10 bases between. The CDR3 covers 13 residues. The CDR3 DNA reads TGCGCCAGCAGCCAAGACGGAGGGAGAGGCTACACCTTC. It specifies CASSQDGGRGYTF.

V and J are TRBV7-9 and TRBJ2-7, with 7 bases matching TRBD1. Germline V gene sequence: CDR1 SEHNR, CDR2 FQNEAQ (reference sequence). This CDR3 comprises 13 residues. Trimming at V came to 0 bases and at J to 6 bases, leaving 2 bases not matched to a gene. DNA of the CDR3: TGTGCCAGCAGCTTAGCCGGGACAGTCGAGCAGTACTTC. It is translated as CASSLAGTVEQYF. The entire variable domain, with the rest obtained from reference TRBV7-9 and TRBJ2-7, is as follows: DTGVSQNPRHKITKRGQNVTFRCDPISEHNRLYWYRQTLGQGPEFLTYFQNEAQLEKSRLLSDRFSAERPKGSFSTLEIQRTEQGDSAMYLCASSLAGTVEQYFGPGTRLTVT.

This clone is a singleton in its sample. The chain carries TRBV27 and TRBJ1-2, with 8 positions matching TRBD1. The junction had 10 bases not matched to a gene; V was cut back by 0 bases and J by 4 bases. Germline CDR1 reads MNHEY; CDR2 reads SMNVEV (reference sequence). The CDR3 spans 17 residues. CDR3 coding DNA: TGTGCCAGCAGTTTATCAGGCAGGGGGCATCTCAGCTATGGCTACACCTTC. Protein: CASSLSGRGHLSYGYTF.

The V and J genes are TRBV9 and TRBJ2-7, with 12 bases that match TRBD1. The J segment lost 5 bases and the V segment lost 3 bases, leaving 3 bases of the junction unmatched. The CDR3 length is 14 residues. Looked up from germline, CDR1 is SGDLS and CDR2 is YYNGEE. The CDR3 DNA is TGTGCCAGCAGCGAGGGACAGGGGGCCCACGAGCAGTACTTC. Protein sequence: CASSEGQGAHEQYF.

The CDR3: CASSRGQQETQYF. CDR3 nucleotide sequence: TGTGCCAGCAGCCGTGGACAGCAAGAGACCCAGTACTTC. J is TRBJ2-5 and V is TRBV7-2; maybe TRBD1 (6 bases). The CDR3 extends over 13 amino acids. The V gene lost 5 bases and the J gene lost 2 bases, with 9 bases spanning the gap. The V gene's germline CDR1 is SGHTA and CDR2 FQGNSA.

A word on this clone: Other DNA sequences from this sample encode an identical CDR3 as well. The genes are TRBV6-5 and TRBJ1-1; TRBD1 aligns across 7 bases. Trimming cost V 6 bases and J 2 bases; bases outside gene matches: 6. CDR3 length: 14 amino acids. From germline, CDR1 is MNHEY and CDR2 SVGAGI. As DNA, the CDR3 is TGTGCCAGCAGACCAGGGACAGTTAACACTGAAGCTTTCTTT. Protein sequence: CASRPGTVNTEAFF.

The gene calls are TRBV11-2 and TRBJ2-7; 16 bases agree with TRBD2. Unmatched junction bases numbered 2, after V lost 0 bases and J lost 3 bases. The CDR3 length is 17 residues. Germline V gene lookup returns CDR1 SGHAT and CDR2 FQNNGV. This chain's CDR3 is CASSLEGLAGGVYEQYF. DNA for the CDR3: TGTGCCAGCAGCTTAGAGGGACTAGCGGGGGGGGTCTACGAGCAGTACTTC.

V and J are TRBV11-2 and TRBJ1-1, with a tentative D call TRBD1 (6 bases). Germline CDR1 and CDR2: SGHAT and FQNNGV. The CDR3 loop spans 16 amino acids. V lost 5 bases and J 1 base, leaving 17 bases between the germline ends. The CDR3 DNA is TGTGCCAGCAGCCGAAATCTGGACAGTTGGAACACTGAAGCTTTCTTT. Translating it yields CASSRNLDSWNTEAFF.